Listed below are T cell receptor beta chains from one sample, sequenced in a study of technical replicates of blood from several donors. This table comes from immunoSEQ multiplex PCR, and its TCRdb copy is limited to in-frame clones, with some not included. The sample holds around 84,000 clones, around 97% seen once. The sample consisted of T cells isolated from PBMCs. The source is a human donor in good health. Both conserved end residues are part of each CDR3. The order of the fields is CDR3 length, J gene, D gene, V gene, clone size, CDR3 protein, CDR3 DNA. The D gene is left open where the match is weak. Where a row states a size, it is once, few, many or the class of an expanded clone; other rows omit it.

len: 15
j_gene: TRBJ2-3
d_gene: TRBD1
v_gene: TRBV10-1
abundance: NA
CDR3aa: CASSSGTGGIDTQYF
CDR3nt: TGCGCCAGCAGCTCCGGGACAGGGGGCATCGATACGCAGTATTTT

len: 12
j_gene: TRBJ1-6
d_gene: NA
v_gene: TRBV5-6
abundance: NA
CDR3aa: CASSFLNSPLHF
CDR3nt: TGTGCCAGCAGCTTCCTTAATTCACCCCTCCACTTT

len: 13
j_gene: TRBJ2-5
d_gene: NA
v_gene: TRBV7-8
abundance: NA
CDR3aa: CASSSWGGETQYF
CDR3nt: TGTGCCAGCAGCTCTTGGGGCGGAGAGACCCAGTACTTC

len: 18
j_gene: TRBJ2-3
d_gene: TRBD2
v_gene: TRBV11-2
abundance: NA
CDR3aa: CASSLGLAGGFFTDTQYF
CDR3nt: TGTGCCAGCAGCTTAGGCCTAGCGGGAGGGTTCTTCACAGATACGCAGTATTTT

len: 18
j_gene: TRBJ2-7
d_gene: TRBD2
v_gene: TRBV9
abundance: NA
CDR3aa: CASSDSPGGSGRIHEQYF
CDR3nt: TGTGCCAGCAGCGATTCACCGGGGGGTAGCGGGAGGATCCACGAGCAGTACTTC

len: 13
j_gene: TRBJ1-1
d_gene: NA
v_gene: TRBV19
abundance: NA
CDR3aa: CASSIPVHTEAFF
CDR3nt: TGTGCCAGTAGTATCCCAGTGCATACTGAAGCTTTCTTT

len: 13
j_gene: TRBJ2-7
d_gene: TRBD2
v_gene: TRBV5-1
abundance: NA
CDR3aa: CASSSLSGTEQYF
CDR3nt: TGCGCCAGCAGTTCCCTTAGCGGGACCGAGCAGTACTTC

len: 16
j_gene: TRBJ1-1
d_gene: NA
v_gene: TRBV12-5
abundance: NA
CDR3aa: CASGLVLSQGSTEAFF
CDR3nt: TGTGCTAGTGGTTTGGTACTTTCTCAGGGTAGCACTGAAGCTTTCTTT

len: 15
j_gene: TRBJ1-5
d_gene: NA
v_gene: TRBV6-6
abundance: NA
CDR3aa: CASSYSTGLNQPQHF
CDR3nt: TGTGCCAGCAGTTACTCGACAGGCCTCAATCAGCCCCAGCATTTT

len: 11
j_gene: TRBJ1-1
d_gene: NA
v_gene: TRBV4-1
abundance: NA
CDR3aa: CASSGGTEAFF
CDR3nt: TGCGCCAGCAGCGGGGGGACTGAAGCTTTCTTT

len: 13
j_gene: TRBJ1-2
d_gene: NA
v_gene: TRBV5-5
abundance: NA
CDR3aa: CASSQMGLYGYTF
CDR3nt: TGTGCCAGCAGCCAAATGGGACTCTATGGCTACACCTTC

len: 15
j_gene: TRBJ2-1
d_gene: TRBD2
v_gene: TRBV5-1
abundance: NA
CDR3aa: CASSASGGTYNEQFF
CDR3nt: TGCGCCAGCAGCGCTAGCGGGGGGACCTACAATGAGCAGTTCTTC

len: 12
j_gene: TRBJ2-1
d_gene: NA
v_gene: TRBV7-9
abundance: NA
CDR3aa: CASSLESNWQFF
CDR3nt: TGTGCCAGCAGCTTGGAGTCTAACTGGCAGTTCTTC

len: 15
j_gene: TRBJ2-3
d_gene: NA
v_gene: TRBV5-1
abundance: NA
CDR3aa: CASSRLSGSTDTQYF
CDR3nt: TGCGCCAGCAGCAGGTTAAGCGGCAGCACAGATACGCAGTATTTT

len: 15
j_gene: TRBJ2-1
d_gene: TRBD1
v_gene: TRBV15
abundance: NA
CDR3aa: CATSRVGQGVNEQFF
CDR3nt: TGTGCCACCAGCAGAGTCGGGCAGGGGGTAAATGAGCAGTTCTTC

len: 14
j_gene: TRBJ1-5
d_gene: NA
v_gene: TRBV5-1
abundance: once
CDR3aa: CASSLGGGNQPQHF
CDR3nt: TGCGCCAGCAGCTTGGGGGGAGGCAATCAGCCCCAGCATTTT

len: 16
j_gene: TRBJ1-5
d_gene: NA
v_gene: TRBV27
abundance: NA
CDR3aa: CASGSAGHLSNQPQHF
CDR3nt: TGTGCCAGCGGATCGGCAGGCCACCTTAGCAATCAGCCCCAGCATTTT

len: 13
j_gene: TRBJ1-1
d_gene: TRBD1
v_gene: TRBV11-2
abundance: NA
CDR3aa: CASSLDRSRVAFF
CDR3nt: TGTGCCAGCAGTTTGGACAGGAGTAGGGTAGCTTTCTTT

len: 15
j_gene: TRBJ2-5
d_gene: TRBD2
v_gene: TRBV6-5
abundance: NA
CDR3aa: CASSSSGGTEETQYF
CDR3nt: TGTGCCAGCAGTTCTAGCGGGGGGACTGAAGAGACCCAGTACTTC

len: 15
j_gene: TRBJ1-2
d_gene: NA
v_gene: TRBV7-3
abundance: NA
CDR3aa: CASSSSQGMDYGYTF
CDR3nt: TGTGCCAGCAGCTCCTCACAGGGAATGGACTATGGCTACACCTTC

len: 17
j_gene: TRBJ1-2
d_gene: NA
v_gene: TRBV27
abundance: NA
CDR3aa: CASSTHRLGLKDYGYTF
CDR3nt: TGTGCCAGCAGTACCCACAGGCTCGGGCTTAAGGACTATGGCTACACCTTC

len: 16
j_gene: TRBJ1-4
d_gene: NA
v_gene: TRBV25-1
abundance: NA
CDR3aa: CASSAPSSATNEKLFF
CDR3nt: TGTGCCAGCAGTGCTCCTTCCAGTGCAACTAATGAAAAACTGTTTTTT

len: 12
j_gene: TRBJ2-1
d_gene: NA
v_gene: TRBV19
abundance: NA
CDR3aa: CASSDTDNEQFF
CDR3nt: TGTGCCAGTAGTGACACCGACAATGAGCAGTTCTTC

len: 15
j_gene: TRBJ1-2
d_gene: TRBD1
v_gene: TRBV6-1
abundance: NA
CDR3aa: CATKVGQGSNYGYTF
CDR3nt: TGTGCCACGAAAGTAGGACAGGGGTCGAACTATGGCTACACCTTC

len: 16
j_gene: TRBJ2-2
d_gene: TRBD2
v_gene: TRBV7-9
abundance: NA
CDR3aa: CAGSPILAEYTGELFF
CDR3nt: TGTGCCGGCAGCCCTATCCTAGCGGAGTACACCGGGGAGCTGTTTTTT

len: 14
j_gene: TRBJ1-2
d_gene: NA
v_gene: TRBV25-1
abundance: NA
CDR3aa: CASSGTRGSYGYTF
CDR3nt: TGTGCCAGCAGTGGTACCAGGGGCTCCTATGGCTACACCTTC

len: 16
j_gene: TRBJ2-5
d_gene: TRBD1
v_gene: TRBV10-1
abundance: NA
CDR3aa: CASSESGTGEEETQYF
CDR3nt: TGCGCCAGCAGTGAGTCGGGGACAGGGGAGGAAGAGACCCAGTACTTC